The 21 T cell receptor beta chains listed next were all sequenced from one sample in a study of blood T cell repertoires in COVID-19. Repertoires were generated with immunoSEQ multiplex PCR, while TCRdb's copy carries only in-frame clones and drops some. The sample lists more than 70,000 clones; about 88% were seen once. The sequenced sample consisted of peripheral blood. These receptors came from an elderly woman with acute or convalescent COVID-19.

The chain has TRBV19 and TRBJ2-7, with a tentative D call TRBD1 (6 bases). The CDR3 is 14 amino acids. The germline gives CDR1 LNHDA, CDR2 SQIVND (reference sequence). Trimming pared 10 bases from V and 0 bases from J, leaving 16 bases between. Here the CDR3 DNA reads TGTGCCACAAAACCACAGGGTAGCTCCTACGAGCAGTACTTC. Its protein is CATKPQGSSYEQYF.

The chain uses TRBV11-1 and TRBJ2-5; 9 bases agree with TRBD1. Per germline, CDR1 SGHAT and CDR2 FQDESV (reference sequence). The V and J ends lost 5 bases and 3 bases, in that order; junction bases with no gene match: 1. This CDR3 region has 13 residues. Here the CDR3 reads CASSGQGKETQYF. The CDR3 region has the DNA TGTGCCAGCAGCGGACAGGGGAAAGAGACCCAGTACTTC.

The J gene is TRBJ2-2, the V gene TRBV2, with 11 bases aligning to TRBD1. Germline V gives CDR1 SNHLY, CDR2 FYNNEI. The V segment lost 5 bases and the J segment 6 bases; nucleotides outside the gene matches: 5. CDR3 size: 15 residues. CDR3 coding DNA: TGTGCCAGCAGTAAGGGACAGGGGGACGCCGGGGAGCTGTTTTTT. This codes for CASSKGQGDAGELFF.

This rearrangement joins TRBV6-5 to TRBJ1-5; the D gene is possibly TRBD1 (6 bases). The CDR3 is 14 amino acids. In germline, CDR1 is MNHEY, CDR2 SVGAGI. Trimming took off 8 bases at V and 6 bases at J, with 17 bases between the two ends. CDR3 region: CASSSGGAVQPQHF. In DNA, the CDR3 is TGTGCCAGCTCCTCGGGGGGCGCGGTTCAGCCCCAGCATTTT.

The rearrangement links TRBV3-1 (or the pseudogene TRBV3-2) to TRBJ2-7, with 12 bases that match TRBD1. Germline CDR1 reads LGHDT; CDR2 reads YNNKEL (reference sequence). The length of the CDR3 is 15 residues. Trimming cost V 3 bases and J 6 bases; bases outside gene matches: 6. The DNA of the CDR3 is TGTGCCAGCAGCCACCCGGGACAGGGGGCGGGCGAGCAGTACTTC. Translated: CASSHPGQGAGEQYF.

This clone turned up a few times. V gene TRBV19 combines with J gene TRBJ1-1; D is possibly TRBD1 (6 bases). The CDR3 is 17 residues long. Per the germline V gene, CDR1 is LNHDA and CDR2 is SQIVND (reference sequence). Between the trimmed V and J ends, which lost 5 bases and 1 base, there was a span of 20 bases. CDR3 DNA: TGTGCCAGTAGTTTCCCGTGGACAGCGACGGAGAACACTGAAGCTTTCTTT. Its translation is CASSFPWTATENTEAFF. Full variable domain (remainder filled in from reference TRBV19 and TRBJ1-1): DGGITQSPKYLFRKEGQNVTLSCEQNLNHDAMYWYRQDPGQGLRLIYYSQIVNDFQKGDIAEGYSVSREKKESFPLTVTSAQKNPTAFYLCASSFPWTATENTEAFFGQGTRLTVV.

The chain is built from TRBV20-1 and TRBJ1-2; unclear D gene. Germline assignment: CDR1 DFQATT and CDR2 SNEGSKA (reference sequence). The CDR3 contains 11 residues. V lost 5 bases and J lost 3, with 7 bases in between. The CDR3 bases are TGCAGTGCTTTGGCGGACTATGGCTACACCTTC. Translating gives CSALADYGYTF.

This rearrangement joins TRBV3-1 (or the pseudogene TRBV3-2) to TRBJ2-7; a weak D match, TRBD2 (7 bases). This CDR3 comprises 16 residues. Germline CDR1 reads LGHDT; CDR2 reads YNNKEL (reference sequence). Between the trimmed V and J ends, which lost 0 bases and 3 bases, there was a span of 15 bases. CDR3: CASSQDRAGAIYEQYF. The DNA for the CDR3 is TGTGCCAGCAGCCAAGATCGCGCGGGGGCTATCTACGAGCAGTACTTC.

The chain combines TRBV3-1 (or the pseudogene TRBV3-2) with TRBJ2-6; TRBD1 agrees at 9 bases. The ends lost 3 bases at V and 0 bases at J; junction bases unmatched: 6. Germline V gene sequence: CDR1 LGHDT, CDR2 YNNKEL (reference sequence). This CDR3 has 18 residues. CDR3 in amino acids: CASSHYLGQGSGANVLTF. Written as DNA, the CDR3 is TGTGCCAGCAGCCACTACCTGGGACAGGGCTCTGGGGCCAACGTCCTGACTTTC.

This chain uses TRBV4-1 with TRBJ2-3; TRBD2 agrees at 12 bases. CDR3 length: 17 residues. From germline, CDR1 is MGHRA and CDR2 YSYEKL. The ends lost 6 bases at V and 0 bases at J; junction bases unmatched: 7. The CDR3 DNA reads TGCGCCAGCAGTCGCCTCGGACTAGCGGGGAGCACAGATACGCAGTATTTT. It yields the protein CASSRLGLAGSTDTQYF.

This clone has only a few counts. This rearrangement joins TRBV5-1 to TRBJ1-1, with TRBD1 identical over 7 bases. The V segment lost 1 base and the J segment 1 base; nucleotides outside the gene matches: 4. Per the germline V gene, CDR1 is SGHRS and CDR2 is YFSETQ. The length of the CDR3 is 15 residues. Here the CDR3 DNA reads TGCGCCAGCAGCTTGTGGACAGGTCGGAACACTGAAGCTTTCTTT. Translating gives CASSLWTGRNTEAFF.

The chain employs TRBV5-1 and TRBJ2-3; unclear D gene. The CDR3 has 16 amino acids. Trimming pared 0 bases from V and 0 bases from J, leaving 11 bases between. Germline V lookup: CDR1 SGHRS, CDR2 YFSETQ. The CDR3 reads CASSLGPPVSTDTQYF. In nucleotides, the CDR3 is TGCGCCAGCAGCTTGGGCCCCCCGGTAAGCACAGATACGCAGTATTTT.

The rearrangement joins TRBV9 to TRBJ2-7, with D possibly being TRBD1 (5 bases). Trimming left V 4 bases short and J 1 base short, with 15 bases between. This CDR3 spans 15 amino acids. Germline CDR1 and CDR2: SGDLS and YYNGEE. The CDR3 reads CASSSQADSSYEQYF. The CDR3 bases are TGTGCCAGCAGCTCTCAAGCCGACAGTTCCTACGAGCAGTACTTC. The variable domain in full, with the rest retrieved from reference TRBV9 and TRBJ2-7, is DSGVTQTPKHLITATGQRVTLRCSPRSGDLSVYWYQQSLDQGLQFLIQYYNGEERAKGNILERFSAQQFPDLHSELNLSSLELGDSALYFCASSSQADSSYEQYFGPGTRLTVT.

The rearrangement links TRBV18 to TRBJ2-7, with 9 bases matching TRBD1. The CDR3 sequence is 15 residues long. Looked up from germline, CDR1 is KGHSH and CDR2 is LQKENI. J gave up 5 bases and V 2 bases, and 7 bases lay outside the gene matches. The DNA of the CDR3 is TGTGCCAGCTCACCAGTTCCGGGACAGGGCAACGAGCAGTACTTC. Protein product: CASSPVPGQGNEQYF.

This clone has only a few counts. The chain has TRBV7-9 and TRBJ1-5, with D unresolved. Trimming left V 1 base short and J 3 bases short, with 13 bases between. Looked up from germline, CDR1 is SEHNR and CDR2 is FQNEAQ (reference sequence). The CDR3 has 16 amino acids. CDR3 protein: CASSLGDFRSNQPQHF. CDR3 nucleotide sequence: TGTGCCAGCAGCTTAGGCGATTTTCGTTCCAATCAGCCCCAGCATTTT.

The chain uses TRBV6-4 and TRBJ1-5, with 7 bases fitting TRBD1. The ends lost 7 bases at V and 0 bases at J; junction bases unmatched: 6. Per the germline V gene, CDR1 is MRHNA and CDR2 is SNTAGT. The CDR3 runs to 15 residues. The CDR3 nucleotides read TGTGCCAGCATCATCCGGGACAGTAGCAATCAGCCCCAGCATTTT. This encodes CASIIRDSSNQPQHF.

The gene calls are TRBV15 and TRBJ1-6; D unclear. The CDR3 consists of 14 residues. V lost 5 bases, J lost 8 bases, and 13 bases lay in between. In germline, CDR1 is LNHNV, CDR2 YYDKDF (reference sequence). In DNA form, the CDR3 reads TGTGCCACCAGCGAGGGTGGCGGTTATTCACCCCTCCACTTT. Translating it yields CATSEGGGYSPLHF.

This clone was counted a single time. The chain carries TRBV11-1 and TRBJ2-3; D not certain. V was cut by 1 base and J by 2 bases, with 4 bases left in between. Germline V gene sequence: CDR1 SGHAT, CDR2 FQDESV (reference sequence). CDR3 length equals 13 residues. The CDR3 DNA reads TGTGCCAGCAGCTTAGGTCTCACAGATACGCAGTATTTT. Encoded protein: CASSLGLTDTQYF.

The chain employs TRBV11-2 and TRBJ2-5, with 7 bases aligning to TRBD1. The CDR3 runs 13 residues. The junction had 5 bases not matched to a gene; V was cut back by 4 bases and J by 6 bases. Germline V gene lookup returns CDR1 SGHAT and CDR2 FQNNGV. CDR3 region: CASSSHRGQTQYF. The CDR3 DNA follows: TGTGCCAGCAGCTCACACAGGGGACAGACCCAGTACTTC.

Written as DNA, the CDR3 is TGTGCCAGCAGTTACTCTCTAGCGGACCTAAGCAATGAGCAGTTCTTC. The encoded protein is CASSYSLADLSNEQFF. The V and J genes are TRBV6-5 and TRBJ2-1; 7 bases agree with TRBD2. With 0 bases clipped from V and 6 bases from J, the junction kept 8 bases outside the gene matches. The CDR3 is 16 amino acids. Germline values: CDR1 MNHEY, CDR2 SVGAGI.

V usage is TRBV11-3 and J usage is TRBJ2-1; D is unresolved. The CDR3 contains 13 residues. Trimming took off 1 base at V and 4 bases at J, with 5 bases between the two ends. CDR1 is SGHNT and CDR2 is YENEEA in the germline V gene. CDR3 amino acids: CASSLGRYNEQFF. CDR3 nucleotide sequence: TGTGCCAGCAGCTTAGGCAGGTACAATGAGCAGTTCTTC.